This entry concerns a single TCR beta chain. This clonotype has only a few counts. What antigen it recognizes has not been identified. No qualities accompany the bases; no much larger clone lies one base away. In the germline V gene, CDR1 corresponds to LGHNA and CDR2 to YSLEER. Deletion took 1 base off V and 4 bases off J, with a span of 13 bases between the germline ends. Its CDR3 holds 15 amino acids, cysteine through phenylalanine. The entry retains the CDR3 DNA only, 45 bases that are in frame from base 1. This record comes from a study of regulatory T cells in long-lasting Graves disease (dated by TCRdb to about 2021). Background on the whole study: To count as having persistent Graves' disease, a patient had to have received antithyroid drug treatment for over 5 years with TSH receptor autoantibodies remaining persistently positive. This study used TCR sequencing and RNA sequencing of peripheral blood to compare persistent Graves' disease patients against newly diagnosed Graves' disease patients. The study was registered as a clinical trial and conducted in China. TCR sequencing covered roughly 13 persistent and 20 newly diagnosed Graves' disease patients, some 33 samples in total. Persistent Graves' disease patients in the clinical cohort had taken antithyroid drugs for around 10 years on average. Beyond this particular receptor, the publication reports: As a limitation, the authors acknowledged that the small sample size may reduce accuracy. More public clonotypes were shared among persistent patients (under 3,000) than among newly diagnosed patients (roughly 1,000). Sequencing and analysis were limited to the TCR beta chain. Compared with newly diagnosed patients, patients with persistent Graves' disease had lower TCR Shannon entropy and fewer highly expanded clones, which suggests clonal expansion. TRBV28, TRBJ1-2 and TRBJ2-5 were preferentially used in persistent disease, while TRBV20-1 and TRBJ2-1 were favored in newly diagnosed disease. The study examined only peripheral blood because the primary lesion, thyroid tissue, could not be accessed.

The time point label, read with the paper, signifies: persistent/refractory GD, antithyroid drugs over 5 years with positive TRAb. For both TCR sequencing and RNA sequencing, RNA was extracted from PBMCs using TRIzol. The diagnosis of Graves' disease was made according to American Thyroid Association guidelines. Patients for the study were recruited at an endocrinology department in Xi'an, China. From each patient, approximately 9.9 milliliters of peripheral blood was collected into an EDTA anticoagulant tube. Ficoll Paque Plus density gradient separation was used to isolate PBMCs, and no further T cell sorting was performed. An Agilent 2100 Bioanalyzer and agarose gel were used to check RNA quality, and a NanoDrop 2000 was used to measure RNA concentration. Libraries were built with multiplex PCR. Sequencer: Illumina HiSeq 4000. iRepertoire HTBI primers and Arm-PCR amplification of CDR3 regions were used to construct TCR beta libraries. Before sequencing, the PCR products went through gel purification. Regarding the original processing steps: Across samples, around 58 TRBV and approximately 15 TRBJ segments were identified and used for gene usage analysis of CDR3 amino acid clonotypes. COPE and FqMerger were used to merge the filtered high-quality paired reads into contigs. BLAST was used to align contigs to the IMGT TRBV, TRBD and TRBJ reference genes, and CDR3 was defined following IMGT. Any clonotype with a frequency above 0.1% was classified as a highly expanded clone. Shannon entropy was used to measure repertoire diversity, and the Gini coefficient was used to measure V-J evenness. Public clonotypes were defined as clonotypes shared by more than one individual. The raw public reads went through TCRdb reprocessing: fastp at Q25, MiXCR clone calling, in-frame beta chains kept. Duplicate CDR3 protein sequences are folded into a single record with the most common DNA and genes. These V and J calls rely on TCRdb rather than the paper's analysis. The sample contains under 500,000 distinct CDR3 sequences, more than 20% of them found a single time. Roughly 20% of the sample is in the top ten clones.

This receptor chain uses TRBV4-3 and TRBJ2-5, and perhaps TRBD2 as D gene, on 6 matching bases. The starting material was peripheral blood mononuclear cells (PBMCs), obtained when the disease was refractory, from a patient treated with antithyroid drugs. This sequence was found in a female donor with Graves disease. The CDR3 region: CASSQGYPGGETQYF. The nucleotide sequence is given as TGCGCCAGCAGCCAAGGCTACCCCGGGGGAGAGACCCAGTACTTC.